This T cell receptor (beta chain) was obtained from a study of cytomegalovirus exposure and HLA in healthy donors. The PCR ran on 60 Vbeta and 13 Jbeta primers. Sequencing used immunoSEQ multiplex PCR; TCRdb keeps in-frame clones, though not all of them. There are fewer than 300,000 clones in the sample; 86% occur only once, and approximately 4.3% lies in the top ten. With 6 bases removed from V and 4 bases from J, the gap between germline ends came to 7 bases. Germline assignment: CDR1 MNHEY and CDR2 SVGAGI. The CDR3 runs to 12 residues. This chain connects TRBV6-5 to TRBJ1-5, with D unclear. Sequenced input: PBMCs. The TCR comes from a man in his forties or fifties in good health and CMV-seropositive. DNA for the CDR3: TGTGCCAGCAGGCACCGGAATCAGCCCCAGCATTTT. Translating gives CASRHRNQPQHF.